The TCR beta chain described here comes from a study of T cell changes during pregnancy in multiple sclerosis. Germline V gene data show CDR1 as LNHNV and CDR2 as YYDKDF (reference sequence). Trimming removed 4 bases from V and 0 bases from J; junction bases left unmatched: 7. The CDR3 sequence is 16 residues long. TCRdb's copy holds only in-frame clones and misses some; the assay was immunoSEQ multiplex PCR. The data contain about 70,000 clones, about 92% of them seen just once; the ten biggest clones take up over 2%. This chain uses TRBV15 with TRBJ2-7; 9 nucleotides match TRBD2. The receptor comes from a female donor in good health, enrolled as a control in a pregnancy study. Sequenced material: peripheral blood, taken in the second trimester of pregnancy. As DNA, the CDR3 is TGTGCCACCAGCACCCCTAGCGGGGCGAGCTCCTACGAGCAGTACTTC. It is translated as CATSTPSGASSYEQYF.